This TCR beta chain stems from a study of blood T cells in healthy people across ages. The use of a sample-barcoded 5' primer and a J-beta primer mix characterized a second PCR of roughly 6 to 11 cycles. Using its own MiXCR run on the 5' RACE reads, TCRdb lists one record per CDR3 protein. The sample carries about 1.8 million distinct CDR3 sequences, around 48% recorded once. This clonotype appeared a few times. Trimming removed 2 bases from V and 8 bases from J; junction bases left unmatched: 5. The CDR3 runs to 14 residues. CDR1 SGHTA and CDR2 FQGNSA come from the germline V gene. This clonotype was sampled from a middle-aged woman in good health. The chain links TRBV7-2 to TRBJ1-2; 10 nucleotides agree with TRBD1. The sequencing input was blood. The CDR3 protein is CASSLNDRGPGYTF. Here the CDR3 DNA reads TGTGCCAGCAGCTTAAACGACAGGGGGCCCGGCTACACCTTC.